A single sample is the source of the 20 T cell receptor beta chains below, sequenced in a study of cytomegalovirus exposure and HLA in healthy donors. The PCR contained 60 Vbeta and 13 Jbeta primers. The data were produced by immunoSEQ multiplex PCR, yet TCRdb's version contains in-frame clones alone and is incomplete. The sample records roughly 180,000 clones, 78% being singletons. Sample: PBMCs. The source of these receptors is a female donor in good health and CMV-seronegative.

The gene calls are TRBV11-2 and TRBJ2-2; D remains unclear. The CDR3 is 11 amino acids. Germline V gene sequence: CDR1 SGHAT, CDR2 FQNNGV. Trimming cost V 5 bases and J 5 bases, with 3 bases left between them. CDR3 in amino acids: CASSHTGELFF. Written as DNA, the CDR3 is TGTGCCAGCAGCCATACCGGGGAGCTGTTTTTT.

The chain is built from TRBV29-1 and TRBJ2-5; D remains unclear. Germline V gene data show CDR1 as SQVTM and CDR2 as ANQGSEA. V lost 0 bases and J 5 bases, leaving 7 bases between the germline ends. This CDR3 is built from 12 residues. In nucleotides, the CDR3 is TGCAGCGTTGAAGAGGGCGCGGAGACCCAGTACTTC. It translates to CSVEEGAETQYF.

This clone was observed a handful of times. The CDR3 DNA reads TGTGCCAGTAGTCCCTCGGGGGAAAAACTGTTTTTT. Amino acid sequence: CASSPSGEKLFF. The chain uses TRBV19 and TRBJ1-4; D call uncertain. V was pared by 5 bases and J by 8 bases, with 9 bases between. The CDR3 runs to 12 residues. Germline CDR1 LNHDA, CDR2 SQIVND (reference sequence).

The gene calls are TRBV5-1 and TRBJ1-1, with TRBD1 matching over 8 bases. J was trimmed by 0 bases and V by 4 bases; bases with no gene match: 2. Germline-derived CDR1 and CDR2 are SGHRS and YFSETQ. This CDR3 spans 14 amino acids. The CDR3 here is CASSPDRVNTEAFF. The DNA for the CDR3 is TGCGCCAGCAGCCCGGACAGGGTGAACACTGAAGCTTTCTTT.

The rearrangement uses TRBV11-2 and TRBJ2-7; D gene ambiguous. There are 15 residues in the CDR3. V lost 0 bases, J lost 5 bases, and 14 bases lay in between. The germline gives CDR1 SGHAT, CDR2 FQNNGV. CDR3 coding DNA: TGTGCCAGCAGCTTAGATGGCCTAGATGTCAACGAGCAGTACTTC. Its protein product is CASSLDGLDVNEQYF.

V and J are TRBV18 and TRBJ1-2, with a tentative D call TRBD1 (6 bases). The CDR3 length is 14 residues. Germline V CDR1 and CDR2: KGHSH, LQKENI. Trimming took 3 bases from V and 5 from J, leaving 13 bases between them. The CDR3 sequence: CASSPDYRAYGYTF. CDR3 in DNA: TGTGCCAGCTCACCGGATTACAGGGCTTATGGCTACACCTTC.

This chain uses TRBV6-6 with TRBJ2-1, with TRBD2 as a possible D gene (5 bases). V was shortened by 0 bases and J by 7 bases, with 7 bases between the two germline ends. Per the germline V gene, CDR1 is MNHNY and CDR2 is SVGAGI (reference sequence). This CDR3 spans 13 amino acids. The CDR3 DNA follows: TGTGCCAGCAGTTACTCGAGGGATAATGAGCAGTTCTTC. Its protein is CASSYSRDNEQFF.

This CDR3 reads CASSLWASGGGYTF. CDR3 sequence (DNA): TGCGCCAGCAGCTTGTGGGCCTCCGGGGGTGGCTACACCTTC. The chain links TRBV5-1 to TRBJ1-2; D possibly corresponds to TRBD1 (5 bases). Trimming shortened V by 1 base and J by 7 bases, and 14 bases separated the two germline ends. The CDR3 length is 14 residues. In germline, CDR1 is SGHRS, CDR2 YFSETQ.

The chain is built from TRBV19 and TRBJ2-3, with a weak D call TRBD2 (6 bases). The CDR3 consists of 14 residues. The V end lost 5 bases, the J end lost 5 bases, and 14 bases lay between the germline ends. From germline, CDR1 is LNHDA and CDR2 SQIVND (reference sequence). Written as DNA, the CDR3 is TGTGCCAGTAGTGGAAGACTAGGACTAGATACGCAGTATTTT. It encodes CASSGRLGLDTQYF.

The chain is built from TRBV27 and TRBJ2-1; maybe TRBD1 (6 bases). Germline lookup yields CDR1 MNHEY and CDR2 SMNVEV (reference sequence). The CDR3 is 18 amino acids. The germline V and J ends were trimmed by 4 bases and 11 bases, with 30 bases remaining between them. The CDR3 bases are TGTGCCAGCAGTTACAAGGCTAACAGCCCCCAGGGGATCTGGAAGCAGTTCTTC. Protein sequence: CASSYKANSPQGIWKQFF.

The chain carries TRBV15 and TRBJ1-6, with D possibly matching TRBD1 (6 bases). Trimming shortened V by 5 bases and J by 5 bases, and 13 bases separated the two germline ends. The CDR3 is 15 residues long. CDR1 LNHNV and CDR2 YYDKDF come from the germline V gene (reference sequence). The CDR3 here is CATSSRDTHNSPLHF. CDR3 DNA: TGTGCCACCAGCTCCCGGGACACCCATAATTCACCCCTCCACTTT.

This clone was observed a few times. V usage is TRBV6-1 and J usage is TRBJ2-3; D gene ambiguous. Germline loops: CDR1 MNHNS, CDR2 SASEGT. V was cut by 5 bases and J by 1 base, with 10 bases left in between. The CDR3 has 14 residues. CDR3 region: CASSLVRGTDTQYF. CDR3 in DNA: TGTGCCAGCAGTCTTGTTCGGGGCACAGATACGCAGTATTTT.

This chain joins TRBV5-5 and TRBJ2-2, with D perhaps TRBD1 (6 bases). The germline CDR1 and CDR2 sequences are SGHKS and YYEKEE (reference sequence). The CDR3 extends over 17 amino acids. The ends were cut back, 4 bases at V and 0 bases at J, with 16 bases in the middle. CDR3 sequence reads: CASSLPTGTPNTGELFF. CDR3 in DNA: TGTGCCAGCAGCCTACCGACCGGGACACCGAACACCGGGGAGCTGTTTTTT.

The rearrangement uses TRBV28 and TRBJ2-3; D perhaps matches TRBD2 (6 bases). Per germline, CDR1 MDHEN and CDR2 SYDVKM. CDR3 length: 14 amino acids. V lost 3 bases to trimming and J lost 6 bases, with 13 bases between them. The CDR3 region has the DNA TGTGCCAGCAGTTTGGGGGGAGGAGGGGATACGCAGTATTTT. This encodes CASSLGGGGDTQYF.

The chain is built from TRBV28 and TRBJ1-2, with D possibly TRBD1 on 5 matching bases. V gave up 5 bases and J gave up 4 bases, with 17 bases separating them. Germline assignment: CDR1 MDHEN and CDR2 SYDVKM. The CDR3 is 15 residues long. The CDR3 here is CASSPPRGTAYGYTF. The CDR3 DNA reads as TGTGCCAGCAGTCCCCCCCGCGGGACGGCCTATGGCTACACCTTC.

The chain links TRBV6-4 to TRBJ2-5; 14 bases map to TRBD2. The end of the DNA fits TRBJ2-7 better, so the J call may be wrong. Germline V gene lookup returns CDR1 MRHNA and CDR2 SNTAGT. The CDR3 totals 15 residues. CDR3 region: CASSHPGTSGSEQYF. In DNA form, the CDR3 reads TGTGCCAGCAGTCACCCAGGGACTAGCGGGAGCGAGCAGTACTTC.

This clone was seen only once. This sequence joins TRBV7-9 and TRBJ2-1; 7 bases line up with TRBD2. Germline CDR1 SEHNR, CDR2 FQNEAQ (reference sequence). The CDR3 runs 15 residues. With 5 bases clipped from V and 1 base from J, the junction kept 5 bases outside the gene matches. The CDR3 DNA follows: TGTGCCAGCAGCACGTGGGAGGGGTCCTACAATGAGCAGTTCTTC. Translated, it gives CASSTWEGSYNEQFF.

V gene TRBV11-2 combines with J gene TRBJ2-7; TRBD2 matches at 12 bases. The CDR3 extends over 17 amino acids. Germline CDR1 and CDR2: SGHAT and FQNNGV. Germline trimming cut 5 bases from V and 1 base from J; bases unmatched to any gene: 9. The chain's CDR3 is CASSPRLAGDRSYEQYF. The CDR3 nucleotides are TGTGCCAGCAGCCCCCGACTAGCGGGAGATAGGTCCTACGAGCAGTACTTC.

This sequence joins TRBV7-6 and TRBJ2-2; 9 positions agree with TRBD1. The CDR3 has 16 amino acids. J gave up 1 base and V 5 bases, and 5 bases lay outside the gene matches. The germline gives CDR1 SGHVS, CDR2 FNYEAQ. The CDR3 DNA sequence: TGTGCCAGCAGCCCTCGGACAGGGGTGAACACCGGGGAGCTGTTTTTT. Amino acid sequence: CASSPRTGVNTGELFF.

This sequence joins TRBV28 and TRBJ2-5; 11 positions match TRBD1. This CDR3 spans 17 amino acids. Germline CDR1 reads MDHEN; CDR2 reads SYDVKM. The junction had 10 bases not matched to a gene; V was cut back by 5 bases and J by 2 bases. The CDR3 sequence is CASSIGTGGILQETQYF. The CDR3 DNA follows: TGTGCCAGCAGTATCGGGACAGGGGGGATCCTACAAGAGACCCAGTACTTC.